These T cell receptor beta chains were read from a single sample in a study of shared clonotypes between healthy human individuals. The method was immunoSEQ multiplex PCR; TCRdb's version includes in-frame clones alone and lacks a portion of them. This table holds about 1 million clones, about 75% found once. Sequenced input: memory CD4+ T cells sorted from blood. These receptors were obtained from a man younger than 35 in good health. Each CDR3 is given with its conserved first and last residue. Fields, in order: V gene, clone size, CDR3 length, J gene, D gene, CDR3 protein, CDR3 DNA. D genes are given only for firm matches. Expanded clones get a size class; other rows say once, few or many, or leave the size out.

v_gene: TRBV7-2
abundance: NA
len: 16
j_gene: TRBJ2-5
d_gene: TRBD2
CDR3aa: CASSPGLAEVQETQYF
CDR3nt: TGTGCCAGCAGCCCAGGACTAGCGGAGGTCCAAGAGACCCAGTACTTC

v_gene: TRBV28
abundance: NA
len: 12
j_gene: TRBJ2-5
d_gene: NA
CDR3aa: CASIGWEETQYF
CDR3nt: TGTGCCAGCATAGGGTGGGAAGAGACCCAGTACTTC

v_gene: TRBV5-1
abundance: NA
len: 15
j_gene: TRBJ1-5
d_gene: NA
CDR3aa: CASSLAGGVNQPQHF
CDR3nt: TGCGCCAGCAGCTTGGCGGGCGGGGTTAATCAGCCCCAGCATTTT

v_gene: TRBV6-5
abundance: NA
len: 15
j_gene: TRBJ2-5
d_gene: NA
CDR3aa: CASSPPGGRAETQYF
CDR3nt: TGTGCCAGCAGTCCACCCGGGGGCAGGGCGGAGACCCAGTACTTC

v_gene: TRBV6-5
abundance: NA
len: 12
j_gene: TRBJ1-2
d_gene: NA
CDR3aa: CASTYQGRGYTF
CDR3nt: TGTGCCAGCACCTATCAGGGTAGGGGCTACACCTTC

v_gene: TRBV7-8
abundance: NA
len: 13
j_gene: TRBJ2-6
d_gene: NA
CDR3aa: CASSYIGANVLTF
CDR3nt: TGTGCCAGCAGCTATATAGGGGCCAACGTCCTGACTTTC

v_gene: TRBV2
abundance: NA
len: 12
j_gene: TRBJ2-1
d_gene: TRBD1
CDR3aa: CASRTGAAEQFF
CDR3nt: TGTGCCAGCAGGACAGGGGCAGCTGAGCAGTTCTTC

v_gene: TRBV30
abundance: NA
len: 13
j_gene: TRBJ2-2
d_gene: NA
CDR3aa: CAWSEGPGGELFF
CDR3nt: TGTGCCTGGAGTGAAGGGCCGGGCGGGGAGCTGTTTTTT

v_gene: TRBV28
abundance: once
len: 18
j_gene: TRBJ2-3
d_gene: TRBD2
CDR3aa: CASSLWASGGANTDTQYF
CDR3nt: TGTGCCAGCAGTTTATGGGCTAGCGGGGGGGCTAACACAGATACGCAGTATTTT

v_gene: TRBV27
abundance: NA
len: 15
j_gene: TRBJ2-7
d_gene: TRBD1
CDR3aa: CASSWTGGISYEQYF
CDR3nt: TGTGCCAGCAGTTGGACAGGGGGCATTTCCTACGAGCAGTACTTC

v_gene: TRBV5-1
abundance: NA
len: 15
j_gene: TRBJ2-1
d_gene: TRBD2
CDR3aa: CASSPRGSSYNEQFF
CDR3nt: TGCGCCAGCAGCCCGCGGGGGAGCTCCTACAATGAGCAGTTCTTC

v_gene: TRBV5-1
abundance: NA
len: 17
j_gene: TRBJ2-2
d_gene: TRBD1
CDR3aa: CASSLQGTGQNTGELFF
CDR3nt: TGCGCCAGCAGCCTACAGGGGACAGGTCAGAACACCGGGGAGCTGTTTTTT

v_gene: TRBV7-9
abundance: NA
len: 15
j_gene: TRBJ1-2
d_gene: TRBD1
CDR3aa: CASTIYRDREYGYTF
CDR3nt: TGTGCCAGCACCATTTACCGGGACAGGGAGTATGGCTACACCTTC

v_gene: TRBV6-5
abundance: NA
len: 14
j_gene: TRBJ2-5
d_gene: NA
CDR3aa: CASSYSFWVETQYF
CDR3nt: TGTGCCAGCAGTTACTCGTTCTGGGTCGAGACCCAGTACTTC

v_gene: TRBV9
abundance: NA
len: 16
j_gene: TRBJ2-1
d_gene: TRBD1
CDR3aa: CASSPRDRGSYNEQFF
CDR3nt: TGTGCCAGCAGCCCGCGGGACAGGGGTTCCTACAATGAGCAGTTCTTC

v_gene: TRBV11-2
abundance: once
len: 13
j_gene: TRBJ2-7
d_gene: NA
CDR3aa: CASSLSSSYEQYF
CDR3nt: TGTGCCAGCAGCTTATCGAGCAGCTACGAGCAGTACTTC

v_gene: TRBV10-3
abundance: NA
len: 11
j_gene: TRBJ1-2
d_gene: NA
CDR3aa: CAISDGYGYTF
CDR3nt: TGTGCCATCAGTGATGGCTATGGCTACACCTTC

v_gene: TRBV9
abundance: NA
len: 13
j_gene: TRBJ1-6
d_gene: TRBD1
CDR3aa: CASRGQGNSPLHF
CDR3nt: TGTGCCAGCAGAGGACAGGGAAACTCACCCCTCCACTTT

v_gene: TRBV6-6
abundance: NA
len: 16
j_gene: TRBJ2-2
d_gene: TRBD1
CDR3aa: CASITVQGANTGELFF
CDR3nt: TGTGCCAGCATAACCGTGCAGGGGGCGAACACCGGGGAGCTGTTTTTT

v_gene: TRBV5-5
abundance: NA
len: 16
j_gene: TRBJ1-1
d_gene: NA
CDR3aa: CASSNSGTYLNTEAFF
CDR3nt: TGTGCCAGCAGCAACTCCGGGACCTACCTGAACACTGAAGCTTTCTTT

v_gene: TRBV27
abundance: NA
len: 13
j_gene: TRBJ2-7
d_gene: NA
CDR3aa: CASSSSLSYEQYF
CDR3nt: TGTGCCAGCAGCTCTTCTCTTTCCTACGAGCAGTACTTC

v_gene: TRBV5-1
abundance: NA
len: 13
j_gene: TRBJ1-5
d_gene: NA
CDR3aa: CASSFGPDQPQHF
CDR3nt: TGCGCCAGCAGCTTCGGGCCGGATCAGCCCCAGCATTTT

v_gene: TRBV5-1
abundance: NA
len: 15
j_gene: TRBJ2-5
d_gene: TRBD1
CDR3aa: CASSRWYRGGETQYF
CDR3nt: TGCGCCAGCAGCCGTTGGTACAGGGGTGGGGAGACCCAGTACTTC

v_gene: TRBV6-5
abundance: NA
len: 13
j_gene: TRBJ2-7
d_gene: NA
CDR3aa: CASRTLSSYEQYF
CDR3nt: TGTGCCAGCCGCACCCTGAGCTCCTACGAGCAGTACTTC

v_gene: TRBV29-1
abundance: NA
len: 13
j_gene: TRBJ2-7
d_gene: NA
CDR3aa: CSGLADSSYEQYF
CDR3nt: TGCAGCGGTTTAGCGGACTCCTCCTACGAGCAGTACTTC

v_gene: TRBV18
abundance: many
len: 11
j_gene: TRBJ2-5
d_gene: TRBD2
CDR3aa: CASSREGTQYF
CDR3nt: TGTGCCAGCTCCCGGGAGGGGACCCAGTACTTC

v_gene: TRBV2
abundance: NA
len: 13
j_gene: TRBJ1-1
d_gene: TRBD1
CDR3aa: CASTRTGGTEAFF
CDR3nt: TGTGCCAGCACCAGGACAGGGGGCACTGAAGCTTTCTTT

v_gene: TRBV5-5
abundance: once
len: 18
j_gene: TRBJ2-1
d_gene: TRBD2
CDR3aa: CASSLDGPGLADHNEQFF
CDR3nt: TGTGCCAGCAGCTTGGACGGGCCGGGACTAGCGGATCACAATGAGCAGTTCTTC

v_gene: TRBV2
abundance: few
len: 14
j_gene: TRBJ1-5
d_gene: NA
CDR3aa: CASSESRGNQPQHF
CDR3nt: TGTGCCAGCAGTGAAAGCAGGGGAAATCAGCCCCAGCATTTT

v_gene: TRBV10-2
abundance: NA
len: 16
j_gene: TRBJ2-5
d_gene: TRBD2
CDR3aa: CASSEFERGAQETQYF
CDR3nt: TGCGCCAGCAGTGAGTTCGAGCGGGGGGCACAAGAGACCCAGTACTTC

v_gene: TRBV7-2
abundance: NA
len: 19
j_gene: TRBJ2-6
d_gene: NA
CDR3aa: CASSFVRFISTSGANVLTF
CDR3nt: TGTGCCAGCAGCTTCGTCCGATTCATCAGCACCTCTGGGGCCAACGTCCTGACTTTC

v_gene: TRBV2
abundance: many
len: 14
j_gene: TRBJ2-7
d_gene: TRBD2
CDR3aa: CASSRTRSSYEQYF
CDR3nt: TGTGCCAGCAGCCGGACTAGAAGCTCCTACGAGCAGTACTTC

v_gene: TRBV5-1
abundance: NA
len: 14
j_gene: TRBJ2-7
d_gene: NA
CDR3aa: CASRPPSMTYEQYF
CDR3nt: TGCGCCAGCAGGCCACCATCCATGACCTACGAGCAGTACTTC

v_gene: TRBV5-1
abundance: NA
len: 13
j_gene: TRBJ2-4
d_gene: NA
CDR3aa: CASRSDIQNIQYF
CDR3nt: TGCGCCAGCAGATCCGACATTCAAAACATTCAGTACTTC

v_gene: TRBV6-5
abundance: NA
len: 15
j_gene: TRBJ1-1
d_gene: NA
CDR3aa: CASRSPTGPNTEAFF
CDR3nt: TGTGCCAGCAGATCCCCGACAGGTCCGAACACTGAAGCTTTCTTT

v_gene: TRBV9
abundance: NA
len: 14
j_gene: TRBJ2-1
d_gene: NA
CDR3aa: CASSARAQYNEQFF
CDR3nt: TGTGCCAGCAGCGCCAGGGCCCAATACAATGAGCAGTTCTTC

v_gene: TRBV4-2
abundance: NA
len: 15
j_gene: TRBJ2-3
d_gene: TRBD1
CDR3aa: CASSDGQGGTDTQYF
CDR3nt: TGTGCCAGCAGCGACGGACAGGGCGGAACAGATACGCAGTATTTT

v_gene: TRBV5-6
abundance: NA
len: 15
j_gene: TRBJ2-5
d_gene: TRBD1
CDR3aa: CASSLEEGAEETQYF
CDR3nt: TGTGCCAGCAGCTTGGAAGAGGGGGCTGAGGAGACCCAGTACTTC

v_gene: TRBV7-9
abundance: NA
len: 15
j_gene: TRBJ1-6
d_gene: NA
CDR3aa: CASSLAPGSNSPLHF
CDR3nt: TGTGCCAGCAGCTTAGCCCCAGGGAGTAATTCACCCCTCCACTTT

v_gene: TRBV6-1
abundance: NA
len: 11
j_gene: TRBJ2-7
d_gene: NA
CDR3aa: CASRTPYEQYF
CDR3nt: TGTGCCAGCAGGACTCCCTACGAGCAGTACTTC

v_gene: TRBV30
abundance: few
len: 13
j_gene: TRBJ1-1
d_gene: NA
CDR3aa: CAWSGQGRTEAFF
CDR3nt: TGTGCCTGGAGTGGGCAGGGGAGGACTGAAGCTTTCTTT

v_gene: TRBV28
abundance: NA
len: 13
j_gene: TRBJ1-4
d_gene: NA
CDR3aa: CASRGQLNEKLFF
CDR3nt: TGTGCCAGCAGGGGCCAGTTAAATGAAAAACTGTTTTTT

v_gene: TRBV5-1
abundance: few
len: 16
j_gene: TRBJ2-5
d_gene: TRBD1
CDR3aa: CASSPTRTGGDETQYF
CDR3nt: TGCGCCAGCAGCCCGACGCGGACAGGGGGCGACGAGACCCAGTACTTC

v_gene: TRBV6-1
abundance: NA
len: 12
j_gene: TRBJ1-2
d_gene: NA
CDR3aa: CASSADTYGYTF
CDR3nt: TGTGCCAGCAGTGCAGACACCTATGGCTACACCTTC

v_gene: TRBV28
abundance: NA
len: 15
j_gene: TRBJ2-1
d_gene: TRBD2
CDR3aa: CASSPVAGEYNEQFF
CDR3nt: TGTGCCAGCAGCCCAGTAGCGGGGGAGTACAATGAGCAGTTCTTC

v_gene: TRBV14
abundance: NA
len: 15
j_gene: TRBJ1-2
d_gene: TRBD1
CDR3aa: CASSRDRPNNNGYTF
CDR3nt: TGTGCCAGCAGCCGGGACAGACCAAATAACAATGGCTACACCTTC

v_gene: TRBV5-1
abundance: NA
len: 15
j_gene: TRBJ1-4
d_gene: NA
CDR3aa: CASSPAGQRNEKLFF
CDR3nt: TGCGCCAGCAGCCCTGCCGGACAGCGAAATGAAAAACTGTTTTTT

v_gene: TRBV6-6
abundance: NA
len: 13
j_gene: TRBJ1-3
d_gene: NA
CDR3aa: CASRDRDRNTIYF
CDR3nt: TGTGCCAGCAGGGATCGGGACCGAAACACCATATATTTT

v_gene: TRBV6-5
abundance: NA
len: 13
j_gene: TRBJ2-5
d_gene: TRBD1
CDR3aa: CASSLPGGETQYF
CDR3nt: TGTGCCAGCAGTTTGCCAGGGGGAGAGACCCAGTACTTC

v_gene: TRBV30
abundance: NA
len: 12
j_gene: TRBJ2-1
d_gene: NA
CDR3aa: CAWSNSGYEQFF
CDR3nt: TGTGCCTGGAGTAATAGCGGCTATGAGCAGTTCTTC

v_gene: TRBV5-1
abundance: NA
len: 14
j_gene: TRBJ2-7
d_gene: NA
CDR3aa: CASSFGGSSYEQYF
CDR3nt: TGCGCCAGCAGCTTTGGTGGGAGCTCCTACGAGCAGTACTTC

v_gene: TRBV28
abundance: NA
len: 13
j_gene: TRBJ1-2
d_gene: NA
CDR3aa: CASSQGSGYGYTF
CDR3nt: TGTGCCAGCAGTCAGGGGTCTGGCTATGGCTACACCTTC

v_gene: TRBV4-1
abundance: NA
len: 17
j_gene: TRBJ1-2
d_gene: TRBD1
CDR3aa: CASSQQGAIIANYGYTF
CDR3nt: TGCGCCAGCAGCCAACAGGGGGCGATAATAGCTAACTATGGCTACACCTTC

v_gene: TRBV19
abundance: NA
len: 15
j_gene: TRBJ2-1
d_gene: NA
CDR3aa: CASTRQGGSYNEQFF
CDR3nt: TGTGCCAGTACTCGGCAGGGGGGATCCTACAATGAGCAGTTCTTC